A selection of T cell receptor beta chains follows, all from one sample in a study of cytomegalovirus exposure and HLA in healthy donors. Data came from immunoSEQ multiplex PCR; TCRdb stores just in-frame clones and leaves some out. The sample has over 110,000 clones, roughly 81% seen once. Material for sequencing was PBMCs. Receptors originate from a woman in her twenties or thirties in good health and CMV-seronegative. The CDR3 runs from the conserved cysteine through the conserved F or W. The D gene is left open where the match is weak. Expanded clones get a size class; other rows say once, few or many, or leave the size out.

V gene	J gene	D gene	clone size	CDR3 DNA	CDR3 protein
TRBV5-8	TRBJ1-3	.	.	TGTGCCAGCAGCTTGCGAAGGGGTTCTGGAAACACCATATATTTT	CASSLRRGSGNTIYF
TRBV28	TRBJ1-1	.	.	TGTGCCAGCAGTTTAGTTACGGGGGGTGCTTTCTTT	CASSLVTGGAFF
TRBV2	TRBJ1-6	.	.	TGTGCCAGCAGGGCCGTTGGGCAGAGCTCCTATAATTCACCCCTCCACTTT	CASRAVGQSSYNSPLHF
TRBV27	TRBJ2-2	.	.	TGTGCCAGCAGTTTAAGGTGGGGGGGCGGCACCGGGGAGCTGTTTTTT	CASSLRWGGGTGELFF
TRBV30	TRBJ1-1	TRBD1	few	TGTGCCGGAAACAGGGGAATATCTGAAGCTTTCTTT	CAGNRGISEAFF
TRBV7-3	TRBJ2-5	.	.	TGTGCCAGCAGCTCCGAGCCCCAAGAGACCCAGTACTTC	CASSSEPQETQYF
TRBV18	TRBJ1-5	.	.	TGTGCCAGCTCACCACAGGAGGGGAATCAGCCCCAGCATTTT	CASSPQEGNQPQHF
TRBV2	TRBJ2-5	.	.	TGTGCCAGCAGGCGGGGTTCCCAAGAGACCCAGTACTTC	CASRRGSQETQYF
TRBV7-2	TRBJ2-5	.	once	TGTGCCAGCAGCTCCCCGGGTCTCGAGACCCAGTACTTC	CASSSPGLETQYF
TRBV10-3	TRBJ1-5	.	.	TGTGCCATCAGTGAGTCAAGGGGCGACAGCAATCAGCCCCAGCATTTT	CAISESRGDSNQPQHF
TRBV2	TRBJ2-3	.	.	TGTGCCAGCACTGAGCAGGGAAACACAGATACGCAGTATTTT	CASTEQGNTDTQYF
TRBV2	TRBJ2-2	TRBD2	.	TGTGCCAGCAGTGATCCCCGAGAGCGGGGGGGGAACACCGGGGAGCTGTTTTTT	CASSDPRERGGNTGELFF
TRBV7-7	TRBJ2-1	.	.	TGTGCTAGCAGCCCGGAGGGGGGGTCCTACAATGAGCAGTTCTTC	CASSPEGGSYNEQFF
TRBV18	TRBJ1-1	TRBD1	.	TGTGCCAGCTCAGAACAACAGGGGTCTGACACTGAAGCTTTCTTT	CASSEQQGSDTEAFF
TRBV7-9	TRBJ2-1	TRBD2	.	TGTGCCAGCAGCAACGGACTAGACACGCAGTTCTTC	CASSNGLDTQFF
TRBV6-6	TRBJ2-5	TRBD1	once	TGTGCCAGCAGGTACAGGGGGTTTATCCAAGAGACCCAGTACTTC	CASRYRGFIQETQYF
TRBV29-1	TRBJ1-1	TRBD1	.	TGCAGCGTCCACAAAAACAGGGGGCGAGGGACTGAAGCTTTCTTT	CSVHKNRGRGTEAFF
TRBV2	TRBJ2-4	.	.	TGTGCCAGCAGTGGACAGGCCAAAAACATTCAGTACTTC	CASSGQAKNIQYF
TRBV28	TRBJ2-7	TRBD1	once	TGTGCCAGCAGTTTACCTCGGACAGGGGCAATCTCCTACGAGCAGTACTTC	CASSLPRTGAISYEQYF
TRBV28	TRBJ1-4	TRBD1	.	TGTGCCAGCCGACCCCGGGACAGGGGATATGAAAAACTGTTTTTT	CASRPRDRGYEKLFF
TRBV7-9	TRBJ2-5	.	.	TGTGCCAGCAGCCCCCCCAGGGGCCAAGAGACCCAGTACTTC	CASSPPRGQETQYF
TRBV6-5	TRBJ2-7	.	.	TGTGCCAGCAGTTACTCGCGAGGCATCTACGAGCAGTACTTC	CASSYSRGIYEQYF
TRBV19	TRBJ2-3	TRBD2	.	TGTGCCAGTAGTATAGGAGTGGGCGGGGGGGCAGCAGATACGCAGTATTTT	CASSIGVGGGAADTQYF
TRBV5-8	TRBJ1-4	.	.	TGTGCCAGCAGCTTGTTCGTTTTACGGACAGAGGAAGAAAAACTGTTTTTT	CASSLFVLRTEEEKLFF
TRBV5-4	TRBJ1-1	TRBD1	.	TGTGCCAGCAGCCCGGACAGGGGGCTTGTCACTGAAGCTTTCTTT	CASSPDRGLVTEAFF
TRBV7-2	TRBJ1-5	TRBD1	.	TGTGCCAGCAGCCAAGACAGGGGCAATCAGCCCCAGCATTTT	CASSQDRGNQPQHF
TRBV6-1	TRBJ2-7	.	.	TGTGCCAGCAGTGGGGGCGGGGATTCGGACGAGCAGTACTTC	CASSGGGDSDEQYF
TRBV25-1	TRBJ2-3	TRBD2	.	TGTGCCAGCAGTGAATGGAGTAGCGGGGGGCGCGCAGATACGCAGTATTTT	CASSEWSSGGRADTQYF
TRBV7-9	TRBJ1-4	TRBD1	.	TGTGCCAGCAGCTACCGGACAGGCAGTCCTAATGATGAAAAACTGTTTTTT	CASSYRTGSPNDEKLFF
TRBV2	TRBJ2-7	.	few	TGTGCCAGCAGCACTGACAGGCGGACATACGAGCAGTACTTC	CASSTDRRTYEQYF
TRBV4-3	TRBJ2-5	.	.	TGCGCCAGCAGCCAGGCGGTTGGGGAGACCCAGTACTTC	CASSQAVGETQYF
TRBV7-8	TRBJ1-2	.	.	TGTGCCAGCAGCTTATGGGCCGACTATGGCTACACCTTC	CASSLWADYGYTF
TRBV10-3	TRBJ2-3	TRBD1	few	TGTGCCATGAGGACAGGTAGCACAGATACGCAGTATTTT	CAMRTGSTDTQYF
TRBV7-2	TRBJ1-2	.	.	TGTGCCAGCAGGATTGACAGTAACTATGGCTACACCTTC	CASRIDSNYGYTF
TRBV11-2	TRBJ2-5	TRBD1	.	TGTGCCAGCAGCGCTGGGACAGAAGAGACCCAGTACTTC	CASSAGTEETQYF
TRBV9	TRBJ1-1	TRBD1	.	TGTGCCAGCAGCCCACACAGGGGGATGAACACTGAAGCTTTCTTT	CASSPHRGMNTEAFF
TRBV4-2	TRBJ2-1	.	.	TGTGCCAGCAGCCAATCGGAGGGATCCTCCTACAATGAGCAGTTCTTC	CASSQSEGSSYNEQFF
TRBV11-2	TRBJ2-7	TRBD2	.	TGTGCCAGCAGCTTAGGGGCTAGCGGGGGGGTCTACGAGCAGTACTTC	CASSLGASGGVYEQYF
TRBV7-8	TRBJ1-3	.	.	TGTGCCAGCAGCTCCCTGAGAGACAGCTACTCTGGAAACACCATATATTTT	CASSSLRDSYSGNTIYF
TRBV7-9	TRBJ2-5	TRBD1	.	TGTGCCAGCAGCTCCAACACAGGGGTGGAGACCCAGTACTTC	CASSSNTGVETQYF
TRBV5-1	TRBJ2-1	.	.	TGCGCCAGCAGCTTGGAGAGGGTCGGGCATGAGCAGTTCTTC	CASSLERVGHEQFF
TRBV18	TRBJ2-2	.	.	TGTGCCAGCTCAACCGGTACCGCGAACACCGGGGAGCTGTTTTTT	CASSTGTANTGELFF
TRBV5-1	TRBJ1-1	TRBD1	few	TGCGCCAGCAGCTTTCGTTTGAGGGGGCGGAACACTGAAGCTTTCTTT	CASSFRLRGRNTEAFF
TRBV5-1	TRBJ2-3	.	.	TGCGCCAGCAGCCAACAGGGAGATACGCAGTATTTT	CASSQQGDTQYF
TRBV7-9	TRBJ2-3	.	.	TGTGCCAGCAGCTTTGGCATTTTGTCAGATACGCAGTATTTT	CASSFGILSDTQYF
TRBV5-4	TRBJ2-5	TRBD2	.	TGTGCCAGCAGCGGGGCACTAGCGGGGGGAGAGACCCAGTACTTC	CASSGALAGGETQYF
TRBV7-9	TRBJ1-1	.	once	TGTGCCAGCAGCTTAGGGGGGCACACTGAAGCTTTCTTT	CASSLGGHTEAFF
TRBV19	TRBJ1-5	.	.	TGTGCCAGCCCAAGATCAGGGGTTAGCAATCAGCCCCAGCATTTT	CASPRSGVSNQPQHF
TRBV7-9	TRBJ2-7	TRBD2	.	TGTGCCAGCAGCTTAGACGGGGGGGCCTCCTACGAGCAGTACTTC	CASSLDGGASYEQYF
TRBV27	TRBJ2-7	.	.	TGTGCCAGCCAACCCAGGGGAGTGGGCGGTCCCTACGAGCAGTACTTC	CASQPRGVGGPYEQYF
TRBV25-1	TRBJ1-2	TRBD1	.	TGTGCCAGCAGTAAGGACAGGGTTGACGTAACTGCCAGTGGCTACACCTTC	CASSKDRVDVTASGYTF
TRBV2	TRBJ2-2	TRBD2	.	TGTGCCAGCGGGGGACTAGCGGGGGGAACCGGGGAGCTGTTTTTT	CASGGLAGGTGELFF
TRBV15	TRBJ2-5	.	.	TGTGCCACCAGCAGAGGTGGAGCTGGAGAGACCCAGTACTTC	CATSRGGAGETQYF
TRBV10-3	TRBJ2-7	TRBD1	.	TGTGCCATCAGTGAGGAGGGACAGGAACCCTACGAGCAGTACTTC	CAISEEGQEPYEQYF
TRBV9	TRBJ1-2	.	few	TGTGCCAGCAGCGTAGCCCTCTCGGCGGGGAACTATGGCTACACCTTC	CASSVALSAGNYGYTF
TRBV7-2	TRBJ1-1	TRBD1	.	TGTGCCAGCAGCATAAACAGGGGGCGAGCTGAAGCTTTCTTT	CASSINRGRAEAFF
TRBV6-1	TRBJ2-2	TRBD1	.	TGTGCCAGCCGGGACAGAAACACCGGGGAGCTGTTTTTT	CASRDRNTGELFF
TRBV18	TRBJ2-3	TRBD2	.	TGTGCCAGCTCACGTACCGGGACTAGCGGGACAGATACGCAGTATTTT	CASSRTGTSGTDTQYF
TRBV5-1	TRBJ2-1	.	.	TGCGCCAGCAGCTTTACACCCCTCGAGCAGTTCTTC	CASSFTPLEQFF